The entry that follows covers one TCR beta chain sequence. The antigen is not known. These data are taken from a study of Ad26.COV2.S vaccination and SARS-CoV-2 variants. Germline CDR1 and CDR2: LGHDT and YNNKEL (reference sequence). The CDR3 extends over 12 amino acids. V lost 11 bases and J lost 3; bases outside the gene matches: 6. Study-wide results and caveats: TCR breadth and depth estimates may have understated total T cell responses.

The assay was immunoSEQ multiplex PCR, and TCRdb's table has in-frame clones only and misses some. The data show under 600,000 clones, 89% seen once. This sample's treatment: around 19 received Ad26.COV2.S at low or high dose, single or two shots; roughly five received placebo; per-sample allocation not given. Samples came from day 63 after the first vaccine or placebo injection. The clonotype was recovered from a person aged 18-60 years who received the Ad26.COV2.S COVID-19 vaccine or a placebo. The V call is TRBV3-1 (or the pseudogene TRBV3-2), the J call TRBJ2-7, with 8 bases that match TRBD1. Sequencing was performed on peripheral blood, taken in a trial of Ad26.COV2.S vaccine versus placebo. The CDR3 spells CASGGTYYEQYF. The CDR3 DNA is TGTGCCTCAGGGGGCACCTACTACGAGCAGTACTTC.